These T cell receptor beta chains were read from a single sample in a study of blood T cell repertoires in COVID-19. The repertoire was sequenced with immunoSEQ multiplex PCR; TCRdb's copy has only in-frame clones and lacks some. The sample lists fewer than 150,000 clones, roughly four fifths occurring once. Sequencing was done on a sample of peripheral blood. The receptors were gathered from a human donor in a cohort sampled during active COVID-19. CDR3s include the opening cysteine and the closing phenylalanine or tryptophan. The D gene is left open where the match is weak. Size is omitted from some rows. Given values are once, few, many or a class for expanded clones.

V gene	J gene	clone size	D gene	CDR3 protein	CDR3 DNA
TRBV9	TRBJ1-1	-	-	CASSVGQDTEAFF	TGTGCCAGCAGCGTAGGTCAGGACACTGAAGCTTTCTTT
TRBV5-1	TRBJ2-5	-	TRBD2	CASRGLGLAEETQYF	TGCGCCAGCAGGGGTTTAGGACTAGCTGAAGAGACCCAGTACTTC
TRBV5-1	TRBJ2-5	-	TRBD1	CASSLADRGLLETQYF	TGCGCCAGCAGCTTGGCGGACAGGGGGCTCTTAGAGACCCAGTACTTC
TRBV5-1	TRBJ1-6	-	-	CASASAQGNSPLHF	TGCGCCAGTGCATCTGCGCAGGGAAATTCACCCCTCCACTTT
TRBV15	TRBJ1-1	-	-	CATSRDGRVMNTEAFF	TGTGCCACCAGCAGAGATGGGAGGGTAATGAACACTGAAGCTTTCTTT
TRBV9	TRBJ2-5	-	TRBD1	CASSVQGARGETQYF	TGTGCCAGCAGCGTGCAGGGGGCCCGGGGAGAGACCCAGTACTTC
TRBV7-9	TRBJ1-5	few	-	CASSLGVGQPQHF	TGTGCCAGCAGCTTAGGTGTCGGTCAGCCCCAGCATTTT
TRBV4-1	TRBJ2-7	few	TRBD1	CASSQAVQGSYEQYF	TGCGCCAGCAGCCAAGCCGTACAGGGGTCCTACGAGCAGTACTTC
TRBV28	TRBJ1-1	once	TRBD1	CASSRRTGDTEAFF	TGTGCCAGCAGTCGCAGGACAGGGGACACTGAAGCTTTCTTT
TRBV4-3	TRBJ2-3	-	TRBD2	CASSQVLAGDLSTDTQYF	TGCGCCAGCAGCCAAGTACTAGCGGGGGATCTTAGCACAGATACGCAGTATTTT
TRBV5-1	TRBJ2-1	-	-	CASSPGPSYNEQFF	TGCGCCAGCAGCCCTGGGCCATCCTACAATGAGCAGTTCTTC
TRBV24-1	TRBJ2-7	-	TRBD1	CATSDRVVNEQYF	TGTGCCACCTCCGACAGGGTAGTAAACGAGCAGTACTTC